The next 26 T cell receptor beta chains were all read from a single sample in a study of blood T cells in healthy people across ages (dated by TCRdb to the mid-2010s). Receptor amplification or capture employed 5' RACE. The instrument was an Illumina HiSeq 2500. A second PCR of 7 to 11 cycles was run with a J-beta primer mix and a sample-barcoded 5' primer. TCRdb cleaned the public reads at Q25 with fastp, built clones with MiXCR and kept in-frame beta chains. Rows with a matching CDR3 protein are joined into one entry that keeps the most common DNA and genes. In all, the sample holds about 1.7 million distinct CDR3 sequences, and 28% of those were seen once. The top ten hold approximately 7.7% of the sample. Source material: blood. The receptors stem from a woman in her thirties in good health.

Many counts were recorded for this clonotype. The rearrangement links TRBV27 to TRBJ1-2; 8 nucleotides align to TRBD1. This CDR3 comprises 13 residues. Germline V CDR1 and CDR2: MNHEY, SMNVEV (reference sequence). V was clipped by 2 bases and J by 8 bases; unmatched bases: 4. The CDR3 sequence is CASSLGTGSGYTF. The CDR3 DNA is TGTGCCAGCAGTTTAGGGACAGGATCCGGCTACACCTTC.

This clonotype was observed a few times. V gene TRBV7-9 combines with J gene TRBJ2-7; weak D call: TRBD1 (6 bases). Germline V gene data show CDR1 as SEHNR and CDR2 as FQNEAQ (reference sequence). The CDR3 covers 16 residues. The V and J ends lost 5 bases and 4 bases respectively, with 21 bases between them. This CDR3 is CASSLGNRTEPYEQYF. In DNA form, the CDR3 reads TGTGCCAGCAGCCTAGGGAACAGGACAGAACCTTACGAGCAGTACTTC.

A few counts support this clonotype. The rearrangement joins TRBV20-1 to TRBJ2-3, with 9 bases aligning to TRBD1. This CDR3 has 15 residues. Germline-derived CDR1 and CDR2 are DFQATT and SNEGSKA (reference sequence). The J segment lost 4 bases and the V segment lost 6 bases, leaving 11 bases of the junction unmatched. CDR3 residues: CSARYGQGQADTQYF. In nucleotides, the CDR3 is TGCAGTGCCCGCTACGGACAGGGGCAGGCAGATACGCAGTATTTT.

This clonotype was detected many times. This chain uses TRBV12-3 or TRBV12-4 with TRBJ2-3, with D uncertain. The CDR3 extends over 13 amino acids. Between the trimmed V and J ends, which lost 6 bases and 8 bases, there was a span of 15 bases. The CDR3 reads CASSAHVLGTQYF. The CDR3 bases are TGTGCCAGCAGCGCACACGTGCTAGGTACGCAGTATTTT.

In this sample, this clonotype turned up a few times. The chain has TRBV14 and TRBJ2-5; D perhaps matches TRBD2 (5 bases). Germline CDR1 SGHDN, CDR2 FVKESK. CDR3 size: 13 residues. Trimming removed 0 bases at V and 10 bases at J, with 12 bases between. CDR3 DNA sequence: TGTGCCAGCAGCCAAGATTTCGCCGGGAACCAGTACTTC. Translation: CASSQDFAGNQYF.

Of note for this clonotype: One base away lies a much larger clone, so this may be a sequencing read error. Because the CDR3's place on the DNA is in doubt, the DNA is left out and the CDR3 is given as listed by TCRdb. The rearrangement joins TRBV20-1 to TRBJ2-6; the D segment call TRBD1 is taken from the table without a DNA check. The germline gives CDR1 DFQATT, CDR2 SNEGSKA (reference sequence). The CDR3 sequence runs 14 residues, both termini included. CDR3 residues: CSARVGAGANVRTF.

This clonotype was picked up a small number of times. This chain links TRBV14 with TRBJ1-2; TRBD1 matches 7 bases. There are 13 residues in the CDR3. Germline V gene lookup returns CDR1 SGHDN and CDR2 FVKESK. Trimming cost V 2 bases and J 6 bases; bases outside gene matches: 3. The CDR3 sequence is CASSQRQGHGYTF. The CDR3 nucleotides are TGTGCCAGCAGCCAAAGACAGGGCCATGGCTACACCTTC.

The V and J genes are TRBV2 and TRBJ2-3; 7 nucleotides agree with TRBD2. V lost 7 bases and J lost 2; bases outside the gene matches: 12. The CDR3 has 16 residues. CDR1 and CDR2 from the germline V gene are SNHLY and FYNNEI. The CDR3 region is CASKWSGALYTDTQYF. The CDR3 DNA reads as TGTGCCAGCAAGTGGAGCGGGGCCCTATACACAGATACGCAGTATTTT.

This clonotype was detected a few times. The rearrangement joins TRBV6-5 to TRBJ2-3; 8 nucleotides agree with TRBD2. This CDR3 region has 16 residues. Germline CDR1 reads MNHEY; CDR2 reads SVGAGI. V shed 5 bases and J 4 bases; nucleotides not matched to a gene: 11. CDR3 nucleotides: TGTGCCAGCAGTCCCCGGGGGCGGGGGGCCGCAGATACGCAGTATTTT. Translated: CASSPRGRGAADTQYF.

This clonotype has more than one count but fewer than ten. V and J are TRBV5-1 and TRBJ1-5; perhaps TRBD1 as D (6 bases). The CDR3 loop spans 14 amino acids. Germline loops: CDR1 SGHRS, CDR2 YFSETQ. The V end lost 5 bases, the J end lost 6 bases, and 15 bases lay between the germline ends. Here the CDR3 reads CASSQGTSGQPQHF. DNA of the CDR3: TGCGCCAGCAGTCAGGGGACGTCCGGTCAGCCCCAGCATTTT.

The chain links TRBV11-2 to TRBJ2-1; a weak D match, TRBD2 (5 bases). Germline assignment: CDR1 SGHAT and CDR2 FQNNGV. The CDR3 is made up of 14 amino acids. Trimming removed 4 bases from V and 8 bases from J, with 15 bases in between. The CDR3 is CASSSTMRVDEQFF. In DNA, the CDR3 is TGTGCCAGCAGCTCAACGATGAGGGTCGATGAGCAGTTCTTC.

The gene calls are TRBV18 and TRBJ1-4; a weak D match, TRBD1 (5 bases). The germline V and J ends were trimmed by 3 bases and 0 bases, with 26 bases remaining between them. Germline CDR1 is KGHSH and CDR2 is LQKENI. The CDR3 runs to 21 residues. CDR3 DNA: TGTGCCAGCTCACCTCTTCGACAGTCTCCGACGAGTGCAGCAACTAATGAAAAACTGTTTTTT. Amino acids: CASSPLRQSPTSAATNEKLFF.

The chain uses TRBV5-1 and TRBJ2-1, with 10 nucleotides matching TRBD2. Trimming took 4 bases from V and 5 from J; bases not matched to a gene: 6. From germline, CDR1 is SGHRS and CDR2 YFSETQ. This CDR3 is 15 amino acids long. The DNA of the CDR3 is TGCGCCAGCAGCGTGGGGACTAGCGCCCACAATGAGCAGTTCTTC. This codes for CASSVGTSAHNEQFF.

Regarding this clonotype: This clone may be a read error of a much larger clone one base away. The chain links TRBV5-1 to TRBJ1-2; TRBD1 agrees at 8 bases. Losses at the gene ends were 3 bases for V and 4 bases for J; bases not matched to a gene: 2. CDR1 and CDR2 (germline): SGHRS, YFSETQ. The CDR3 has 13 amino acids. Here the CDR3 DNA reads TGCGCCAGCAGCTGGGACAGGAGCTATGGCTACACCTTC. Translated, it gives CASSWDRSYGYTF.

The gene calls are TRBV12-3 or TRBV12-4 and TRBJ2-1; weak D call: TRBD2 (6 bases). The V end lost 5 bases, the J end lost 10 bases, and 12 bases lay between the germline ends. This CDR3 is built from 12 residues. The CDR3 loop is CASSGDSAEQFF. CDR3 sequence (DNA): TGTGCCAGCAGTGGGGACTCCGCCGAGCAGTTCTTC.

The chain links TRBV6-5 to TRBJ1-1; weak D call: TRBD1 (6 bases). The germline gives CDR1 MNHEY, CDR2 SVGAGI. V lost 6 bases and J 6 bases, leaving 14 bases between the germline ends. The CDR3 extends over 13 amino acids. The CDR3 region has the DNA TGTGCCAGCAGGAGGACAGTGTGGGCTGAAGCTTTCTTT. Its protein is CASRRTVWAEAFF.

CDR3 in DNA: TGTGCCAGCAGCAAAGCGGGAGTGATCACAGATACGCAGTATTTT. Its translation is CASSKAGVITDTQYF. The V and J genes are TRBV5-4 and TRBJ2-3; 8 nucleotides agree with TRBD2. The CDR3 is 15 amino acids. V was clipped by 4 bases and J by 2 bases; unmatched bases: 6. Per germline, CDR1 SGHNT and CDR2 YYREEE (reference sequence).

This chain uses TRBV7-6 with TRBJ2-5, with D perhaps being TRBD1 or TRBD2 (6 bases each). CDR1 SGHVS and CDR2 FNYEAQ come from the germline V gene. V dropped 2 bases and J dropped 2 bases, with 18 bases sitting between them. The CDR3 extends over 17 amino acids. The CDR3 is CASSLRGFGGQQETQYF. CDR3 bases: TGTGCCAGCAGCTTAAGGGGGTTCGGGGGACAACAAGAGACCCAGTACTTC.

This chain joins TRBV9 and TRBJ2-2, with D uncertain. Germline V gives CDR1 SGDLS, CDR2 YYNGEE. This CDR3 has 15 amino acids. V was trimmed by 0 bases and J by 3 bases, leaving 9 bases between them. The CDR3 DNA is TGTGCCAGCAGCGTAGGAGGAACCCACACCGGGGAGCTGTTTTTT. Translating it yields CASSVGGTHTGELFF. Looking up the rest from reference TRBV9 and TRBJ2-2 gives the full variable domain: DSGVTQTPKHLITATGQRVTLRCSPRSGDLSVYWYQQSLDQGLQFLIQYYNGEERAKGNILERFSAQQFPDLHSELNLSSLELGDSALYFCASSVGGTHTGELFFGEGSRLTVL.

In DNA, the CDR3 is TGTGCCAGCAGTTCCCTTTCAGGGAATGAACAGCCCCAGCATTTT. Translation: CASSSLSGNEQPQHF. This chain uses TRBV27 with TRBJ1-5, with a possible D match to TRBD1 (5 bases). Per the germline V gene, CDR1 is MNHEY and CDR2 is SMNVEV (reference sequence). The V gene lost 4 bases and the J gene lost 7 bases, with 17 bases spanning the gap. The CDR3 runs to 15 residues.

This clonotype showed up just a few times. The gene calls are TRBV6-6 and TRBJ2-7; 7 positions agree with TRBD1. The CDR3 is 16 residues long. V lost 6 bases and J lost 0; bases outside the gene matches: 11. Germline loops: CDR1 MNHNY, CDR2 SVGAGI (reference sequence). Written as DNA, the CDR3 is TGTGCCAGCAGAACTTCCCATCAGGGGGACTCCTACGAGCAGTACTTC. This encodes CASRTSHQGDSYEQYF.

This clonotype was picked up a small number of times. V usage is TRBV27 and J usage is TRBJ2-7; D unclear. Germline CDR1 MNHEY, CDR2 SMNVEV (reference sequence). Trimming left V 2 bases short and J 5 bases short, with 19 bases between. The CDR3 spans 16 residues. In nucleotides, the CDR3 is TGTGCCAGCAGTTTAAGGTCTCTTCTTAGGGCGGACGAGCAGTACTTC. It specifies CASSLRSLLRADEQYF.

This chain links TRBV7-9 with TRBJ2-1, with D possibly matching TRBD1 (6 bases). Germline CDR1 SEHNR, CDR2 FQNEAQ (reference sequence). Deletions cut 6 bases from V and 0 bases from J, with 15 bases between. The CDR3 has 16 amino acids. CDR3 amino acids: CASRSSGGGSYNEQFF. In nucleotides, the CDR3 is TGTGCCAGCAGGTCCAGTGGGGGCGGCTCCTACAATGAGCAGTTCTTC. The full variable domain, rest sourced from reference TRBV7-9 and TRBJ2-1, is DTGVSQNPRHKITKRGQNVTFRCDPISEHNRLYWYRQTLGQGPEFLTYFQNEAQLEKSRLLSDRFSAERPKGSFSTLEIQRTEQGDSAMYLCASRSSGGGSYNEQFFGPGTRLTVL.

The J gene is TRBJ2-1, the V gene TRBV5-1, with a tentative D call TRBD2 (6 bases). CDR1 SGHRS and CDR2 YFSETQ come from the germline V gene. Between the trimmed V and J ends, which lost 0 bases and 8 bases, there was a span of 9 bases. CDR3 length equals 13 residues. CDR3 coding DNA: TGCGCCAGCAGCTTGGGGGACTTTTATGAGCAGTTCTTC. It codes for CASSLGDFYEQFF.

This clonotype was counted between two and nine times. This rearrangement joins TRBV7-2 to TRBJ2-5; D possibly corresponds to TRBD2 (5 bases). The end of the DNA aligns better with TRBJ2-7, so the J call may be wrong. Per the germline V gene, CDR1 is SGHTA and CDR2 is FQGNSA. The CDR3 length is 16 residues. Here the CDR3 reads CASSLMQRLVAHEQYF. CDR3 sequence (DNA): TGTGCCAGCAGCTTAATGCAGCGGCTAGTCGCCCACGAGCAGTACTTC.

This clonotype has a handful of counts. V gene TRBV3-1 combines with J gene TRBJ2-7, with 12 bases matching TRBD2. This CDR3 spans 16 amino acids. Germline V gene lookup returns CDR1 LGHDT and CDR2 YNNKEL (reference sequence). Germline trimming cut 0 bases from V and 3 bases from J; bases unmatched to any gene: 3. The CDR3 DNA sequence: TGTGCCAGCAGCCAAGATGGACTAGCGGGGTACTACGAGCAGTACTTC. Translated: CASSQDGLAGYYEQYF.